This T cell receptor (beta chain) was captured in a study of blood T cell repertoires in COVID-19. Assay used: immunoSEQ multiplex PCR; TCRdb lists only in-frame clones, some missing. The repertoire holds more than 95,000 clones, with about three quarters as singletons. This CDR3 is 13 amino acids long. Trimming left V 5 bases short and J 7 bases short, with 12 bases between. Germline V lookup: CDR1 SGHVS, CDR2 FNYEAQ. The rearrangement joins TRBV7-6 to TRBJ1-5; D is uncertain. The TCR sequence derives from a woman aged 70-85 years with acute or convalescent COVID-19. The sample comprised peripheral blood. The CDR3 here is CASSPRAGQPQHF. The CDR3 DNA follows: TGTGCCAGCAGCCCCCGTGCCGGGCAGCCCCAGCATTTT.